The entry below describes one TCR beta chain. Its antigen remains unidentified. Nothing much larger sits one base from this clone, and base qualities are not available. Libraries were made using the immunoSEQ multiplex PCR assay. TCRdb took this table from immuneACCESS and kept in-frame rearrangements with V and J called. Such tables lack part of the clones; where checked against another copy, unresolved V genes explain under half of the gap, and the rest is unexplained. The sample contains 8,500 to 13,000 clones, roughly four fifths of them found a single time. The top ten hold around 32% of the sample. The source of the sample is a study of PD-1 and CTLA-4 blockade in melanoma (dated by TCRdb to about 2021). Study-level background: The study compared how PD-1 blockade and CTLA-4 blockade affected the melanoma-reactive CD8 T cell response in patients with melanoma.

The V end loses 4 bases and the J end loses 8 bases, and a stretch of 18 bases separates them. CDR1 and CDR2, looked up from the germline V gene (reference sequence), are MNHEY and SMNVEV. From the cysteine through the phenylalanine, the CDR3 covers 15 amino acids. Only the CDR3 DNA is retained, 45 bases long and in frame from the first base. Sequenced here: CD8+ T cells from peripheral blood, sampled from a patient given anti-PD-1 treatment. The V and J segments used are TRBV27 and TRBJ2-1, and the D gene may be TRBD2, 7 bases matching. This clonotype was sampled from a human donor with melanoma. The DNA reads as follows: TGTGCCAGCAGTTCACTCAGGGGAGGGCTCGATGAGCAGTTCTTC. It specifies CASSSLRGGLDEQFF.